Presented here are 17 T cell receptor beta chains from one specimen sequenced in a study of control samples from healthy donors and cancer patients. Here immunoSEQ multiplex PCR was the method, and the copy in TCRdb shows in-frame clones only, minus some. The data show some 150,000 clones, around 90% seen once. Sequencing was performed on blood. These receptors all stem from a man aged 30-40 years in good health.

The gene calls are TRBV2 and TRBJ2-7; perhaps TRBD2 as D (5 bases). Trimming removed 6 bases from V and 3 bases from J, with 12 bases in between. CDR3 size: 13 residues. In germline, CDR1 is SNHLY, CDR2 FYNNEI. This CDR3 is CASRRAGDYEQYF. The DNA for the CDR3 is TGTGCCAGCAGAAGGGCCGGGGACTACGAGCAGTACTTC.

The rearrangement uses TRBV28 and TRBJ1-1; 12 bases line up with TRBD1. The length of the CDR3 is 18 residues. Germline trimming cut 2 bases from V and 4 bases from J; bases unmatched to any gene: 11. Germline loops: CDR1 MDHEN, CDR2 SYDVKM. CDR3 residues: CASSLAGQGATWITEAFF. The CDR3 coding sequence is TGTGCCAGCAGTTTAGCGGGACAGGGGGCGACGTGGATCACTGAAGCTTTCTTT.

This chain uses TRBV3-1 (or the pseudogene TRBV3-2) with TRBJ2-3; no reliable D call. The germline V gene encodes CDR1 LGHDT and CDR2 YNNKEL (reference sequence). The CDR3 is 16 amino acids. The V and J ends lost 0 bases and 6 bases respectively, with 16 bases between them. CDR3: CASSQELGRLPDTQYF. Here the CDR3 DNA reads TGTGCCAGCAGCCAAGAACTCGGACGTTTACCCGATACGCAGTATTTT.

The chain combines TRBV6-5 with TRBJ2-7; 7 nucleotides match TRBD1. Trimming at V came to 4 bases and at J to 1 base, leaving 10 bases not matched to a gene. This CDR3 has 16 amino acids. The germline V gene has CDR1 MNHEY and CDR2 SVGAGI. The CDR3 region has the DNA TGTGCCAGCAGTTCCCAGTCCGGGGACAGTTCCTACGAGCAGTACTTC. This translates into CASSSQSGDSSYEQYF.

This rearrangement joins TRBV19 to TRBJ2-4, with a tentative D call TRBD1 (6 bases). Germline loops: CDR1 LNHDA, CDR2 SQIVND (reference sequence). The CDR3 is made up of 15 amino acids. Trimming shortened V by 5 bases and J by 7 bases, and 18 bases separated the two germline ends. As DNA, the CDR3 is TGTGCCAGTAGTGGGCAAGACAGGACCCAGAACATTCAGTACTTC. Amino acids: CASSGQDRTQNIQYF.

The chain links TRBV11-2 to TRBJ2-1; 11 positions agree with TRBD2. The CDR3 has 18 residues. Per germline, CDR1 SGHAT and CDR2 FQNNGV. V trimming: 5 bases; J trimming: 0 bases; junction bases outside the gene matches: 9. The CDR3 DNA follows: TGTGCCAGCAGCCTCCGGGCCCTAGCGGGGGGCTCCTACAATGAGCAGTTCTTC. The encoded protein is CASSLRALAGGSYNEQFF.

The V gene is TRBV5-4, the J gene TRBJ2-3, with 12 positions matching TRBD2. This CDR3 comprises 18 residues. V shed 1 base and J 3 bases; nucleotides not matched to a gene: 9. Germline V lookup: CDR1 SGHNT, CDR2 YYREEE (reference sequence). CDR3 nucleotides: TGTGCCAGCAGCTTGTGGGGCCTAGCGGGGGGGAATACAGATACGCAGTATTTT. Translation gives CASSLWGLAGGNTDTQYF.

CDR3 in amino acids: CASSLLNRYGYTF. The CDR3 DNA reads as TGTGCCAGCAGCCTTCTGAATCGCTATGGCTACACCTTC. The chain uses TRBV7-2 and TRBJ1-2; D ambiguous. V was shortened by 5 bases and J by 4 bases, with 11 bases between the two germline ends. The CDR3 consists of 13 residues. Germline-derived CDR1 and CDR2 are SGHTA and FQGNSA.

This chain connects TRBV28 to TRBJ1-1, with unresolved D. Per germline, CDR1 MDHEN and CDR2 SYDVKM. Trimming left V 3 bases short and J 5 bases short, with 13 bases between. CDR3 size: 14 residues. CDR3 in amino acids: CASSFWVSGTEAFF. CDR3 DNA sequence: TGTGCCAGCAGTTTTTGGGTCAGTGGAACTGAAGCTTTCTTT. Based on the CDR3 plus reference TRBV28 and TRBJ1-1, the full variable domain is DVKVTQSSRYLVKRTGEKVFLECVQDMDHENMFWYRQDPGLGLRLIYFSYDVKMKEKGDIPEGYSVSREKKERFSLILESASTNQTSMYLCASSFWVSGTEAFFGQGTRLTVV.

The CDR3 here is CASSSLLGPTYEQYF. CDR3 coding DNA: TGTGCCAGCAGTTCCCTTTTGGGGCCTACCTACGAGCAGTACTTC. The chain recombines TRBV27 with TRBJ2-7; D is perhaps TRBD1 (5 bases). The CDR3 sequence is 15 residues long. The V end lost 4 bases, the J end lost 2 bases, and 15 bases lay between the germline ends. Germline assignment: CDR1 MNHEY and CDR2 SMNVEV (reference sequence).

There are a few counts of this clone. The chain couples TRBV6-5 to TRBJ2-7; perhaps TRBD2 as D (5 bases). From germline, CDR1 is MNHEY and CDR2 SVGAGI. Trimming pared 8 bases from V and 3 bases from J, leaving 20 bases between. CDR3 size: 15 residues. CDR3 residues: CASQKDRGHHYEQYF. CDR3 coding DNA: TGTGCCAGCCAAAAGGATCGAGGGCATCACTACGAGCAGTACTTC.

CDR3 nucleotide sequence: TGTGCCAGCAGTCCCCTTGGACAGTTTGAAGCTTTCTTT. It translates to CASSPLGQFEAFF. The chain links TRBV12-3 or TRBV12-4 to TRBJ1-1, with D possibly TRBD1 on 6 matching bases. CDR3 length: 13 residues. Trimming cost V 5 bases and J 7 bases, with 14 bases left between them.

The chain links TRBV4-1 to TRBJ2-1; 7 bases align to TRBD1. J gave up 10 bases and V 2 bases, and 11 bases lay outside the gene matches. The CDR3 has 15 residues. The germline V gene encodes CDR1 MGHRA and CDR2 YSYEKL. DNA for the CDR3: TGCGCCAGCAGCCAAAAAGAGGGGGCGCTTTTGGAGCAGTTCTTC. Amino acids: CASSQKEGALLEQFF.

This rearrangement joins TRBV6-5 to TRBJ1-1; the D is unclear. The V and J ends lost 6 bases and 0 bases respectively, with 14 bases between them. The CDR3 loop spans 15 amino acids. Germline V gene data show CDR1 as MNHEY and CDR2 as SVGAGI. The CDR3 sequence: CASRSYFIMNTEAFF. The CDR3 DNA reads as TGTGCCAGCAGGTCGTACTTTATTATGAACACTGAAGCTTTCTTT.

This rearrangement joins TRBV6-5 to TRBJ1-4, with 7 bases that match TRBD1. The CDR3 extends over 13 amino acids. V dropped 4 bases and J dropped 8; count of bases not matched to a gene: 4. Germline CDR1 and CDR2: MNHEY and SVGAGI. This chain's CDR3 is CASSLLTGEKLFF. CDR3 nucleotide sequence: TGTGCCAGCAGTTTACTGACAGGGGAAAAACTGTTTTTT.

V is TRBV7-2 and J is TRBJ1-2, with D uncertain. Trimming took 2 bases from V and 4 from J, leaving 8 bases between them. The CDR3 is made up of 13 amino acids. Germline CDR1 reads SGHTA; CDR2 reads FQGNSA. The CDR3 sequence is CASSLTDLYGYTF. The CDR3 nucleotides are TGTGCCAGCAGCTTAACAGATCTCTATGGCTACACCTTC.

There are a few counts of this clone. The genes are TRBV6-5 and TRBJ1-4; D unresolved. CDR1 is MNHEY and CDR2 is SVGAGI in the germline V gene. Trimming pared 11 bases from V and 4 bases from J, leaving 20 bases between. The CDR3 consists of 15 residues. CDR3 in DNA: TGTGCCGGCGGACGGCGTTCACAGTATAATGAAAAACTGTTTTTT. Residues: CAGGRRSQYNEKLFF.